This T cell receptor (beta chain) was observed in a study of metastatic and nonmetastatic thyroid tumors. On the study more broadly: Malignant and benign thyroid patients had repertoires compared in peripheral blood and tumor or nodule tissue.

Notes on the study in general: Compared with benign nodules, malignant thyroid tumors were reported to have significantly higher TCR beta diversity in both blood and tumor.

Comments on this clone: As yet, its antigen is unknown. A much larger clone differs from this one at a single base, so this may be a read error.

Until they underwent thyroid surgery, no patient had received any treatment. The germline gives CDR1 SGHDN, CDR2 FVKESK. The CDR3 has 12 residues. As originally analysed: Built for papillary thyroid cancer, a distant-metastasis classifier drew on CDR3 differences across clinicopathological groups. TCRdb re-called the PCR reads via MiXCR. TCRdb assigned the V and J calls; the authors' analysis was not used. The sample comprises 20,000 to 25,000 clones, around 21% of which are singletons, and 25% to 35% rests with the top ten. Sequencing used blood. The receptor was isolated from a female donor with papillary thyroid cancer or a benign thyroid nodule (not recorded which). Some clones in this sample may be carry-over from other donors' samples. The chain recombines TRBV14 with TRBJ1-1; weak D call: TRBD1 (5 bases). The CDR3 protein is CASRQDWTEAFF. CDR3 in DNA: TGTGCCAGCAGACAAGACTGGACAGAAGCTTTCTTT. The full variable domain, rest sourced from reference TRBV14 and TRBJ1-1, is EAGVTQFPSHSVIEKGQTVTLRCDPISGHDNLYWYRRVMGKEIKFLLHFVKESKQDESGMPNNRFLAERTGGTYSTLKVQPAELEDSGVYFCASRQDWTEAFFGQGTRLTVV.